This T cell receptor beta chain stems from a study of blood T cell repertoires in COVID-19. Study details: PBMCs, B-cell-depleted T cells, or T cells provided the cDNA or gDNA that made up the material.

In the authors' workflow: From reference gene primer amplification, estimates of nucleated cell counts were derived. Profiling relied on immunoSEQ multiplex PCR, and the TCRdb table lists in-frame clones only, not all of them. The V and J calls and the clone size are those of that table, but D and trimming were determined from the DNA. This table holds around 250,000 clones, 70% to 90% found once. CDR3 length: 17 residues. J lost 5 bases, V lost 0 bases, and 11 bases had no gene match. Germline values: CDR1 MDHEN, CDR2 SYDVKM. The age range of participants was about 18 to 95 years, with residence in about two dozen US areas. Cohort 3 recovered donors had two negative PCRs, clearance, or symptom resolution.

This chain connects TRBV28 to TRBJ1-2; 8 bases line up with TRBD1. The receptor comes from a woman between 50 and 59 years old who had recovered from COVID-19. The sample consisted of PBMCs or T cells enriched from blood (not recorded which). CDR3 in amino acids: CASSLWAGGYFLYGYTF. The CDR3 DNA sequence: TGTGCCAGCAGTTTATGGGCAGGGGGCTACTTCCTTTATGGCTACACCTTC.